This entry features one T cell receptor beta chain sequence. It has no known antigen specificity. The input lacks base qualities; no much larger clone sits a single base away. This record belongs to a study of T cell changes during pregnancy in multiple sclerosis (dated by TCRdb to about 2019). Study-level background: In women with multiple sclerosis, the researchers looked at how the T cell repertoire shifted as pregnancy progressed.

There are 18 amino acids in the CDR3, from cysteine to phenylalanine inclusive. CDR3 DNA only is kept here, 54 bases in frame from base 1. Library generation was performed with the immunoSEQ multiplex PCR assay. Sourced from immuneACCESS, this table was stored by TCRdb with only in-frame sequences that have V and J called. A share of the clones is absent; for the studies checked, an unresolved V gene accounts for under half, and the remainder has no known explanation. The sample records about 48,000 clones, about 92% of which are singletons. More than 0.7% of the sample is taken by the ten largest. The sequence was obtained from a female donor in good health, enrolled as a control in a pregnancy study. Sequencing used CD4+ T cells from peripheral blood mononuclear cells, obtained in the second trimester of pregnancy. This chain is built from TRBV21-1 and TRBJ2-3; the listed D gene, TRBD1, was not tested against the DNA. TRBV21-1 is flagged as a pseudogene. The CDR3 here reads CASRPFYRDPMSTDTQYF. The sequence in DNA is TGTGCCAGCCGTCCTTTTTACAGGGACCCTATGAGCACAGATACGCAGTATTTT.